A single sample is the source of the 15 T cell receptor beta chains below, sequenced in a study of T cells in localized non-small cell lung cancer. TCRdb's copy holds only in-frame clones and misses some; the assay was immunoSEQ multiplex PCR. Among about 32,000 clones listed, approximately 88% were seen once. Sample: peripheral blood mononuclear cells, taken before any cancer treatment. Receptor source: a woman between 35 and 75 years old with stage III lung adenocarcinoma.

The chain couples TRBV7-2 to TRBJ2-3, with D maybe TRBD1 (9 bases). Germline CDR1 SGHTA, CDR2 FQGNSA. This CDR3 comprises 15 residues. The V gene lost 5 bases and the J gene lost 3 bases, with 15 bases spanning the gap. This CDR3 reads CASSRGGTGTDTQYF. As DNA, the CDR3 is TGTGCCAGCAGCCGGGGGGGGACAGGGACAGATACGCAGTATTTT.

V is TRBV28 and J is TRBJ1-4, with D perhaps TRBD1 (5 bases). Germline V gene sequence: CDR1 MDHEN, CDR2 SYDVKM. Trimming cost V 5 bases and J 8 bases, with 18 bases left between them. This CDR3 spans 15 amino acids. CDR3 amino acids: CASSPGGREREKLFF. DNA of the CDR3: TGTGCCAGCAGTCCTGGCGGCAGGGAGCGGGAAAAACTGTTTTTT. Variable domain in full (rest from reference TRBV28 and TRBJ1-4): DVKVTQSSRYLVKRTGEKVFLECVQDMDHENMFWYRQDPGLGLRLIYFSYDVKMKEKGDIPEGYSVSREKKERFSLILESASTNQTSMYLCASSPGGREREKLFFGSGTQLSVL.

With respect to this clone: An end of the junction differs from the germline gene, which may be a read error. The chain has TRBV7-8 and TRBJ1-6, with no clear D. The CDR3 is made up of 15 amino acids. Germline-derived CDR1 and CDR2 are SGHVS and FQNEAQ. The CDR3 region has the DNA TGTGCCAGCAGCCTAGCAGAGGGTTTAGGTTCACCCCTCCACTTT. It translates to CASSLAEGLGSPLHF. Complete variable domain (other parts from reference TRBV7-8 and TRBJ1-6): GAGVSQSPRYKVAKRGQDVALRCDPISGHVSLFWYQQALGQGPEFLTYFQNEAQLDKSGLPSDRFFAERPEGSVSTLKIQRTQQEDSAVYLCASSLAEGLGSPLHFGNGTRLTVT.

This chain connects TRBV11-2 to TRBJ2-6; D is possibly TRBD1 (5 bases). Germline V CDR1 and CDR2: SGHAT, FQNNGV. The CDR3 covers 15 residues. Trimming cost V 4 bases and J 2 bases, with 9 bases left between them. Written as DNA, the CDR3 is TGTGCCAGCAGCTCGCAGGGCCCTGGGGCCAACGTCCTGACTTTC. Its protein is CASSSQGPGANVLTF. Filled out from reference TRBV11-2 and TRBJ2-6, the complete variable domain reads EAGVAQSPRYKIIEKRQSVAFWCNPISGHATLYWYQQILGQGPKLLIQFQNNGVVDDSQLPKDRFSAERLKGVDSTLKIQPAKLEDSAVYLCASSSQGPGANVLTFGAGSRLTVL.

This clone was seen once. The gene calls are TRBV10-3 and TRBJ2-2; D perhaps matches TRBD2 (5 bases). The CDR3 sequence is 16 residues long. Germline V lookup: CDR1 ENHRY, CDR2 SYGVKD. The V end lost 3 bases, the J end lost 5 bases, and 16 bases lay between the germline ends. CDR3 nucleotide sequence: TGTGCCATCAGTGACAGGACTTTCGAGGGAACCGGGGAGCTGTTTTTT. Translating it yields CAISDRTFEGTGELFF.

The V gene is TRBV29-1, the J gene TRBJ1-2, with D unresolved. This CDR3 has 12 amino acids. Deletions cut 2 bases from V and 7 bases from J, with 11 bases between. CDR1 and CDR2 from the germline V gene are SQVTM and ANQGSEA. In DNA form, the CDR3 reads TGCAGCGTTGAACGGGGTTCGAGTGGCTACACCTTC. Its protein is CSVERGSSGYTF.

The genes are TRBV5-1 and TRBJ1-1; D remains ambiguous. This CDR3 spans 14 amino acids. With 0 bases removed from V and 3 bases from J, the gap between germline ends came to 9 bases. CDR1 and CDR2 (germline): SGHRS, YFSETQ. This CDR3 is CASSLGRSDTEAFF. The DNA of the CDR3 is TGCGCCAGCAGCTTGGGACGCTCAGACACTGAAGCTTTCTTT. The whole variable domain, filled in from reference TRBV5-1 and TRBJ1-1, reads KAGVTQTPRYLIKTRGQQVTLSCSPISGHRSVSWYQQTPGQGLQFLFEYFSETQRNKGNFPGRFSGRQFSNSRSEMNVSTLELGDSALYLCASSLGRSDTEAFFGQGTRLTVV.

The rearrangement joins TRBV19 to TRBJ1-2; D is perhaps TRBD1 (5 bases). V was shortened by 4 bases and J by 7 bases, with 7 bases between the two germline ends. The CDR3 covers 11 residues. Per the germline V gene, CDR1 is LNHDA and CDR2 is SQIVND (reference sequence). CDR3 amino acids: CASSRDSGYTF. The CDR3 nucleotides are TGTGCCAGTAGTAGAGACAGTGGCTACACCTTC.

The chain employs TRBV15 and TRBJ2-7; unclear D gene. Trimming took 0 bases from V and 1 from J, leaving 10 bases between them. Germline CDR1 reads LNHNV; CDR2 reads YYDKDF (reference sequence). The CDR3 is made up of 15 amino acids. The CDR3 DNA reads as TGTGCCACCAGCAGAGACCGACCGGTGTCCTACGAGCAGTACTTC. Its translation is CATSRDRPVSYEQYF.

The rearrangement joins TRBV21-1 to TRBJ2-6; no DNA check was done on the table's D call, TRBD1. TRBV21-1 is deemed a pseudogene. The CDR3 spans 14 residues. DNA of the CDR3: TGTGCCAGCGGACAGCACTCTGGGGCCAACGTCCTGACTTTC. Translating gives CASGQHSGANVLTF.

The sample holds a few counts of this clone. V gene TRBV6-1 combines with J gene TRBJ2-2, with TRBD1 matching 8 bases. Germline values: CDR1 MNHNS, CDR2 SASEGT. This CDR3 comprises 14 residues. The V gene end was trimmed by 5 bases and the J gene end by 6 bases; junction bases not matched to a gene: 5. This CDR3 is CASSPRTGPGELFF. The CDR3 DNA follows: TGTGCCAGCAGTCCCCGGACAGGGCCCGGGGAGCTGTTTTTT.

DNA of the CDR3: TGTGCCAGCAGCCCAGGGACTAGCGGGAGCGAGCAGTACTTC. Translating it yields CASSPGTSGSEQYF. V usage is TRBV9 and J usage is TRBJ2-7; TRBD2 matches at 14 bases. The CDR3 has 14 amino acids. Germline V gives CDR1 SGDLS, CDR2 YYNGEE. The J segment lost 6 bases and the V segment lost 4 bases, leaving 3 bases of the junction unmatched. Complete variable domain (other parts from reference TRBV9 and TRBJ2-7): DSGVTQTPKHLITATGQRVTLRCSPRSGDLSVYWYQQSLDQGLQFLIQYYNGEERAKGNILERFSAQQFPDLHSELNLSSLELGDSALYFCASSPGTSGSEQYFGPGTRLTVT.

This chain links TRBV4-2 with TRBJ1-5; 7 nucleotides line up with TRBD1. J lost 3 bases, V lost 5 bases, and 10 bases had no gene match. Germline V gene lookup returns CDR1 LGHNA and CDR2 YNFKEQ. The CDR3 has 16 residues. Written as DNA, the CDR3 is TGTGCCAGCAGCTCCCGGACAGGCCCAGTCAATCAGCCCCAGCATTTT. Amino acid sequence: CASSSRTGPVNQPQHF.

The CDR3 DNA reads TGTGCCAGCAGCCCAGGGACTATAGGGAAGACCCAGTACTTC. Translating it yields CASSPGTIGKTQYF. The chain carries TRBV7-2 and TRBJ2-5, with 7 positions matching TRBD2. CDR1 and CDR2 (germline): SGHTA, FQGNSA. V was pared by 5 bases and J by 6 bases, with 9 bases of the junction left unmatched. The CDR3 has 14 residues.

The V gene is TRBV7-2, the J gene TRBJ2-7; 9 nucleotides line up with TRBD2. The trim removed 5 bases at V and 1 base at J, leaving 6 bases unmatched. CDR3 size: 15 residues. The germline CDR1 and CDR2 sequences are SGHTA and FQGNSA. CDR3 in amino acids: CASSLETSGSYEQYF. DNA for the CDR3: TGTGCCAGCAGCCTAGAGACTAGCGGTTCCTACGAGCAGTACTTC.